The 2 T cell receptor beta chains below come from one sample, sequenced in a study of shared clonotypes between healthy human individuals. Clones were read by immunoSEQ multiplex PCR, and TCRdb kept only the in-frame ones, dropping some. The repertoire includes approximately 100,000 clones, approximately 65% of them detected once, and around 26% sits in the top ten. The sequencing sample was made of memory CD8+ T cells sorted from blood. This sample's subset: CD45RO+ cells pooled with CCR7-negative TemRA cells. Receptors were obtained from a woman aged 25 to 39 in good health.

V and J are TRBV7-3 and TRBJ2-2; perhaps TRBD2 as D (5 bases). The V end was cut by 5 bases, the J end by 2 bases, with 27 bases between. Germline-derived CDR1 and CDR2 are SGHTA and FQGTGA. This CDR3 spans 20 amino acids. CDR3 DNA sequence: TGTGCCAGCAGCCACCTTGATAGCGCCCCACCCGAAATAAACACCGGGGAGCTGTTTTTT. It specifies CASSHLDSAPPEINTGELFF.

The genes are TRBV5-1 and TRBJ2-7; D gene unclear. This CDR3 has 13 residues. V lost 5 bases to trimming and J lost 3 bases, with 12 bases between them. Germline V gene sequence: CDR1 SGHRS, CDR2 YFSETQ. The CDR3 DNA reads TGCGCCAGCAGAGTCAGCAACTACTACGAGCAGTACTTC. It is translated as CASRVSNYYEQYF.